This T cell receptor (beta chain) is from a study of blood T cells in healthy people across ages (dated by TCRdb to 2013 to 2016). Looking at the study overall: Template switching captured roughly one uniquely barcoded TCR beta cDNA molecule per two T cells in model experiments. To track age-related changes in TCR beta repertoire diversity, the study relied on deep sequencing normalized with unique cDNA molecular identifiers. The donors were divided into four age groups: young (average around 15 years), middle-aged (approximately 39), aged (under 70) and long-lived (around 80). The study analyzed two additional independent replicas of 1 million unique cDNA reads from the same blood draw for two donors, one aged 18 to 30 and one aged 80 or older.

The CDR3 sequence holds 13 residues, the cysteine and phenylalanine included. The read is trimmed to its CDR3 DNA, 39 bases read in frame from base 1. V is shortened by 7 bases, J by 4 bases, and the region joining them spans 10 bases. Here is what the overall study found, with its caveats: The CMV infection status of donors was not known, potentially confounding age-related changes in expanded clonotypes. Compared with the aged group, the long-lived group had more naive CD4+ T cells, fewer expanded clones and increased TCR diversity, suggesting age selection. Estimates of total diversity based on one million sequenced T cells were considered lower bounds and underestimates. Observed TCR beta diversity correlated strongly with the percentage of naive T cells measured by flow cytometry. Observed TCR beta diversity per million T cells fell roughly linearly with age, and a significant reduction was already apparent by age approximately 40. Conclusive comparison of naive and antigen-experienced compartments was prevented by the profiling of bulk unsorted PBMCs.

Systemically healthy Caucasian individuals from Russia, 35 to 50 in total and aged roughly 6 to 90 years, were included as donors. Each donor gave ten milliliters of peripheral blood, collected into EDTA-treated Vacutainer tubes. Ficoll-Paque density-gradient centrifugation was used to isolate PBMCs, with at least 6 million per sample. Total RNA, at least 5 micrograms per sample, was extracted from PBMCs with Trizol reagent. For every donor, flow cytometry on a PBMC aliquot measured the percentage of naive CD45RAhigh/CD27high T cells. Libraries were constructed by 5' RACE. Sequencing instrument: Illumina HiSeq 2500. A second PCR of about 7 to 12 cycles was run with a J-beta primer mix and a sample-barcoded 5' primer. Each TCR beta cDNA molecule received a unique molecular identifier from a template-switch 5' adaptor carrying 12 random nucleotides. Each sample yielded at least 3 million CDR3-containing paired-end reads. The Mint cDNA synthesis kit, primed by a TRBC-specific oligonucleotide, was used to synthesize first-strand cDNA from all RNA. After uracil-DNA glycosylase treatment, a first 18-cycle PCR used universal primers M1SS and BC2_uni_R on all cDNA. On the authors' methods: Normalization of each sample was performed by random selection of 1 million high-quality reads, each carrying a distinct molecular identifier. Instead of being binned into consensus sequences, reads that shared molecular identifiers were thrown out. CDR3 identification, clonotype clustering and error correction used MiTCR with a Q25 quality threshold and the strictest error-elimination algorithm. A nonparametric unseen species model with Euler transformation was used to estimate lower-bound total TCR beta diversity. The public reads were quality trimmed at Q25 with fastp and then assembled into clones with MiXCR by TCRdb, keeping productive beta chains. Merged by CDR3 protein, the rows form single entries marked with the most common genes and DNA. The V and J calls, along with clone size, are taken from TCRdb and not from the paper's own processing. The sample records roughly 1 million distinct CDR3 sequences, 25% of which are singletons. The top ten clonotypes cover around 0.75% of the sample.

About this clonotype itself: Its antigen specificity is not known. No quality values exist for individual bases; no much larger clone is one base distant.

The same data also went into a second study, on T cells of mothers and their children. From the second report: The donors were nine systemically healthy Caucasian individuals, made up of three mothers and their six children. cDNA synthesis consumed the entire amount of extracted RNA, loaded at approximately 1.6 ug RNA in each 15 ul reaction. In the second PCR, sample barcodes and 2-4 random nucleotides were introduced via the M1S primer. Over 9.5 million TCR beta CDR3 reads were obtained for each mother, and about 3 million reads were obtained for each child. Thymic selection similarly shapes TCR recombination output in related and unrelated pairs, with minor effect from inherited differences. Normalized repertoire overlap was always slightly but never significantly higher in related than unrelated mother-child pairs. No persistent microchimeric T cell clones were found, with a detection sensitivity of approximately 94 clones per million clonotypes. To look for features that set related mother-child pairs apart from unrelated individuals, the researchers ran deep NGS to compare the TCR beta repertoires of mothers and children. On average, the children were approximately 11 +/- 4 years old, while the mothers were around 40 +/- 4 years old. After adapters were ligated using NEBNext reagents, the libraries underwent 100+100 nt paired-end sequencing on an Illumina HiSeq 2000. To prevent cross-contamination, the mother and child libraries were prepared a month apart and were sequenced in separate runs. Each donor had between roughly 500,000 and 2,200,000 distinct TCR beta clonotypes identified. Naive TCR beta clonotypes were estimated from low-frequency clonotypes matched to each donor's FACS-determined naive share, without sorting.

The chain is assembled from TRBV12-3 or TRBV12-4 and TRBJ2-2, and TRBD2 may be the D gene, going by 5 matching bases. The source is a girl aged 2 to 9 in good health. Sequencing input: blood. For the CDR3, the sequence is CASILLGTGELFF. The DNA sequence is given as TGTGCCAGCATCCTACTAGGCACCGGGGAGCTGTTTTTT.